This entry concerns a single TCR beta chain. This sample was included in a study of T cell changes during pregnancy in multiple sclerosis. The assay was immunoSEQ multiplex PCR, and TCRdb's table has in-frame clones only and misses some. The sample contains some 99,000 clones, 90% to 95% of which appear only once. This CDR3 is 14 amino acids long. V shed 4 bases and J shed 5 bases, with 12 bases lying between them. CDR1 and CDR2 (germline): SGHRS, YFSETQ. The V call is TRBV5-1, the J call TRBJ1-4, with D possibly TRBD1 on 5 matching bases. This clonotype was sampled from a female donor with multiple sclerosis, enrolled in a pregnancy study. Sequencing was performed on peripheral blood, taken after pregnancy. For the CDR3, the DNA is TGCGCCAGCAGCGACGGACAACTAAATGAAAAACTGTTTTTT. It encodes CASSDGQLNEKLFF.